The 29 T cell receptor beta chains reported below all come from one sample, sequenced in a study of T cell responses to AZD1222 COVID-19 vaccine. The protocol was immunoSEQ multiplex PCR, while the TCRdb copy is restricted to in-frame clones and leaves out a portion. Among 150,000 to 200,000 clones listed, 93% were seen once. Material: peripheral blood, obtained on day 0 of AZD1222 vaccination. All receptors derive from an adult in good health.

The rearrangement uses TRBV4-3 and TRBJ1-1, with 7 positions matching TRBD1. Per the germline V gene, CDR1 is LGHNA and CDR2 is YSLEER. The CDR3 covers 18 residues. V was clipped by 0 bases and J by 0 bases; unmatched bases: 10. Here the CDR3 reads CASSQDSVGQLMNTEAFF. The CDR3 nucleotides are TGCGCCAGCAGCCAAGACTCAGTGGGACAGCTCATGAACACTGAAGCTTTCTTT.

This chain connects TRBV7-9 to TRBJ1-5, with TRBD1 matching over 7 bases. Germline V lookup: CDR1 SEHNR, CDR2 FQNEAQ (reference sequence). The CDR3 has 15 residues. J gave up 4 bases and V 5 bases, and 8 bases lay outside the gene matches. CDR3 nucleotides: TGTGCCAGCAGCACTGACAGGGAATGGAATCAGCCCCAGCATTTT. This encodes CASSTDREWNQPQHF.

The CDR3 sequence is CASSLNSFATNEKLFF. CDR3 DNA sequence: TGTGCCAGCAGTTTAAACAGCTTTGCAACTAATGAAAAACTGTTTTTT. The rearrangement links TRBV28 to TRBJ1-4, with unresolved D. Trimming took 2 bases from V and 0 from J, leaving 10 bases between them. Germline CDR1 and CDR2: MDHEN and SYDVKM. CDR3 length: 16 amino acids.

V and J are TRBV11-3 and TRBJ1-1, with D possibly TRBD1 on 5 matching bases. Between the trimmed V and J ends, which lost 5 bases and 5 bases, there was a span of 24 bases. The germline gives CDR1 SGHNT, CDR2 YENEEA. The CDR3 totals 17 residues. Here the CDR3 DNA reads TGTGCCAGCAGCCGGGGGGGTACAGTCCTTCTGGGGACTGAAGCTTTCTTT. Protein: CASSRGGTVLLGTEAFF.

The chain uses TRBV12-3 or TRBV12-4 and TRBJ1-1; no definite D call. V was cut by 3 bases and J by 5 bases, with 4 bases left in between. The CDR3 has 11 amino acids. This CDR3 reads CASSFQTEAFF. The CDR3 nucleotides read TGTGCCAGCAGTTTTCAAACTGAAGCTTTCTTT.

This sequence joins TRBV6-5 and TRBJ1-2; TRBD1 might be the D (6 bases). Germline V gene sequence: CDR1 MNHEY, CDR2 SVGAGI. V lost 10 bases to trimming and J lost 0 bases, with 18 bases between them. The CDR3 sequence is 15 residues long. CDR3 sequence: CAITGQLLSNYGYTF. CDR3 bases: TGTGCCATCACCGGACAGCTCCTATCTAACTATGGCTACACCTTC.

As DNA, the CDR3 is TGTGCCAGCAGTCTGGGGACGGGGGAGACCCAGTACTTC. Its translation: CASSLGTGETQYF. The J gene is TRBJ2-5, the V gene TRBV7-6; D may correspond to TRBD1 or TRBD2 (5 bases each). The CDR3 has 13 amino acids. The ends were cut back, 6 bases at V and 5 bases at J, with 13 bases in the middle. The V gene's germline CDR1 is SGHVS and CDR2 FNYEAQ.

The V and J genes are TRBV5-1 and TRBJ1-1; TRBD1 aligns across 9 bases. The ends lost 2 bases at V and 0 bases at J; junction bases unmatched: 14. Germline lookup yields CDR1 SGHRS and CDR2 YFSETQ. The CDR3 totals 19 residues. The CDR3 here is CASSFRGTGLSFMNTEAFF. The CDR3 DNA reads TGCGCCAGCAGCTTCCGCGGGACAGGGCTATCATTCATGAACACTGAAGCTTTCTTT.

The chain couples TRBV7-9 to TRBJ2-6; a possible D gene is TRBD1 (7 bases). Trimming pared 2 bases from V and 0 bases from J, leaving 14 bases between. CDR1 SEHNR and CDR2 FQNEAQ come from the germline V gene (reference sequence). This CDR3 comprises 18 residues. CDR3 sequence reads: CASSLLPGGFSGANVLTF. The CDR3, as DNA: TGTGCCAGCAGCTTATTGCCAGGGGGGTTCTCTGGGGCCAACGTCCTGACTTTC.

The chain links TRBV7-9 to TRBJ1-6; maybe TRBD1 (5 bases). Germline V gives CDR1 SEHNR, CDR2 FQNEAQ (reference sequence). V was pared by 4 bases and J by 8 bases, with 18 bases between. CDR3 length: 16 residues. The CDR3 sequence: CASSSSLGAIHSPLHF. DNA for the CDR3: TGTGCCAGCAGCTCGAGCCTCGGGGCGATCCATTCACCCCTCCACTTT.

Concerning this clone itself: Relative to the germline gene, one junction end is altered; a read error may explain this. The chain couples TRBV7-7 to TRBJ2-5; 8 nucleotides match TRBD1. Germline V gene sequence: CDR1 SSHAT, CDR2 FNYEAQ (reference sequence). The CDR3 length is 13 residues. CDR3: CASSLDRGETQYF. In nucleotides, the CDR3 is TGTGCTAGCAGCTTAGACAGGGGAGAGACCCAGTACTTC.

This clone came up once. The chain has TRBV19 and TRBJ2-2; D possibly corresponds to TRBD2 (6 bases). Trimming stripped 5 bases from V and 6 bases from J, with 13 bases between. This CDR3 has 14 residues. The germline V gene encodes CDR1 LNHDA and CDR2 SQIVND (reference sequence). CDR3 nucleotide sequence: TGTGCCAGTAGTTGGGCGGGGACGGCCGGGGAGCTGTTTTTT. Residues: CASSWAGTAGELFF. Full variable domain (rest looked up from reference TRBV19 and TRBJ2-2): DGGITQSPKYLFRKEGQNVTLSCEQNLNHDAMYWYRQDPGQGLRLIYYSQIVNDFQKGDIAEGYSVSREKKESFPLTVTSAQKNPTAFYLCASSWAGTAGELFFGEGSRLTVL.

The chain is built from TRBV4-2 and TRBJ1-4, with 7 bases lining up with TRBD1. V lost 3 bases, J lost 4 bases, and 5 bases stayed unmatched. This CDR3 spans 15 amino acids. Germline loops: CDR1 LGHNA, CDR2 YNFKEQ. This CDR3 is CASSHPDRDNEKLFF. DNA for the CDR3: TGTGCCAGCAGCCACCCCGACAGGGATAATGAAAAACTGTTTTTT.

This chain links TRBV4-3 with TRBJ1-1; D is uncertain. Trimming stripped 7 bases from V and 5 bases from J, with 14 bases between. Germline V gives CDR1 LGHNA, CDR2 YSLEER. The CDR3 is made up of 13 amino acids. CDR3 DNA: TGCGCCAGCAAGCTGGTGGGAGGAACTGAAGCTTTCTTT. It encodes CASKLVGGTEAFF.

The J gene is TRBJ2-7, the V gene TRBV28; D may correspond to TRBD1 or TRBD2 (5 bases each). The CDR3 has 14 residues. CDR1 and CDR2 from the germline V gene are MDHEN and SYDVKM. Trimming took 3 bases from V and 5 from J, leaving 14 bases between them. The DNA for the CDR3 is TGTGCCAGCAGTTTTCCCAGGGACGCCCACGAGCAGTACTTC. This gives the protein CASSFPRDAHEQYF.

The chain is built from TRBV6-2 or TRBV6-3 and TRBJ1-5, with unresolved D. The CDR3 covers 14 residues. CDR1 and CDR2 (germline): MNHEY, SVGEGT. Trimming took 0 bases from V and 7 from J, leaving 10 bases between them. The CDR3 sequence: CASSYSGIGQPQHF. The CDR3 DNA is TGTGCCAGCAGTTACTCCGGGATTGGCCAGCCCCAGCATTTT.

The chain links TRBV18 to TRBJ2-2; a possible D gene is TRBD1 (5 bases). Between the trimmed V and J ends, which lost 2 bases and 2 bases, there was a span of 12 bases. This CDR3 is 16 amino acids long. Germline values: CDR1 KGHSH, CDR2 LQKENI. The CDR3 here is CASSPWSQGNTGELFF. The DNA of the CDR3 is TGTGCCAGCTCACCATGGTCCCAGGGAAACACCGGGGAGCTGTTTTTT. The variable domain in full, with the rest retrieved from reference TRBV18 and TRBJ2-2, is NAGVMQNPRHLVRRRGQEARLRCSPMKGHSHVYWYRQLPEEGLKFMVYLQKENIIDESGMPKERFSAEFPKEGPSILRIQQVVRGDSAAYFCASSPWSQGNTGELFFGEGSRLTVL.

V usage is TRBV4-2 and J usage is TRBJ2-3; D gene uncertain. V was trimmed by 3 bases and J by 2 bases, leaving 3 bases between them. Germline V gene sequence: CDR1 LGHNA, CDR2 YNFKEQ. This CDR3 contains 12 residues. The chain's CDR3 is CASSQLTDTQYF. CDR3 bases: TGTGCCAGCAGCCAGCTCACAGATACGCAGTATTTT.

The V and J genes are TRBV30 and TRBJ1-5; D is unclear. The V end was cut by 0 bases, the J end by 3 bases, with 6 bases between. The germline gives CDR1 GTSNPN, CDR2 SVGIG (reference sequence). This CDR3 comprises 13 residues. CDR3 coding DNA: TGTGCCTGGAGTGTACAGAACAATCAGCCCCAGCATTTT. It is translated as CAWSVQNNQPQHF.

This clone was detected once. The chain couples TRBV3-1 (or the pseudogene TRBV3-2) to TRBJ1-5; no definite D call. The CDR3 extends over 13 amino acids. The V gene's germline CDR1 is LGHDT and CDR2 YNNKEL (reference sequence). V gave up 0 bases and J gave up 3 bases, with 3 bases separating them. CDR3 amino acids: CASSQDTNQPQHF. In nucleotides, the CDR3 is TGTGCCAGCAGCCAAGATACCAATCAGCCCCAGCATTTT.

The chain recombines TRBV3-1 (or the pseudogene TRBV3-2) with TRBJ1-5; no clear D. The CDR3 runs 14 residues. V was clipped by 0 bases and J by 6 bases, with 9 bases between them. Germline V gives CDR1 LGHDT, CDR2 YNNKEL (reference sequence). CDR3 sequence: CASSQDGRGQPQHF. CDR3 sequence (DNA): TGTGCCAGCAGCCAAGATGGCCGTGGTCAGCCCCAGCATTTT.

CDR3 loop: CSVEGLGQTNTGELFF. CDR3 sequence (DNA): TGCAGCGTTGAAGGCTTGGGACAGACAAACACCGGGGAGCTGTTTTTT. This chain uses TRBV29-1 with TRBJ2-2; 7 bases match TRBD1. The V segment lost 1 base and the J segment 2 bases; nucleotides outside the gene matches: 7. Looked up from germline, CDR1 is SQVTM and CDR2 is ANQGSEA. The length of the CDR3 is 16 residues.

V is TRBV23-1 and J is TRBJ2-3; D gene unclear. Being an ORF, TRBV23-1 has a function that is uncertain. V lost 8 bases and J lost 6, with 9 bases in between. This CDR3 is built from 11 residues. For the CDR3, the DNA is TGCGCCAGCCCCTCCAGGGATACGCAGTATTTT. As protein: CASPSRDTQYF.

The rearrangement uses TRBV6-5 and TRBJ1-3; D gene unclear. The germline CDR1 and CDR2 sequences are MNHEY and SVGAGI. The ends were cut back, 6 bases at V and 0 bases at J, with 12 bases in the middle. This CDR3 is built from 15 residues. The CDR3 is CASRIDGYSGNTIYF. In nucleotides, the CDR3 is TGTGCCAGCAGAATAGACGGATACTCTGGAAACACCATATATTTT.

This clone has a single count. The chain couples TRBV18 to TRBJ1-4, with D possibly being TRBD1 (6 bases). Germline V gene lookup returns CDR1 KGHSH and CDR2 LQKENI. There are 14 residues in the CDR3. The ends were cut back, 2 bases at V and 11 bases at J, with 15 bases in the middle. CDR3 nucleotides: TGTGCCAGCTCACCAACATACATGAGGGGGAAACTGTTTTTT. Translation: CASSPTYMRGKLFF.

The V gene is TRBV25-1, the J gene TRBJ2-1; 10 positions agree with TRBD2. Trimming cost V 6 bases and J 6 bases; bases outside gene matches: 2. The CDR3 runs 13 residues. Germline CDR1 is MGHDK and CDR2 is SYGVNS. In nucleotides, the CDR3 is TGTGCCAGCAGGAGCGGGGGGGCCAATGAGCAGTTCTTC. Amino acid sequence: CASRSGGANEQFF. The variable domain in full, with the rest retrieved from reference TRBV25-1 and TRBJ2-1, is EADIYQTPRYLVIGTGKKITLECSQTMGHDKMYWYQQDPGMELHLIHYSYGVNSTEKGDLSSESTVSRIRTEHFPLTLESARPSHTSQYLCASRSGGANEQFFGPGTRLTVL.

This chain links TRBV2 with TRBJ1-6, with D uncertain. This CDR3 has 15 residues. V lost 7 bases to trimming and J lost 0 bases, with 10 bases between them. CDR1 and CDR2 from the germline V gene are SNHLY and FYNNEI. This chain's CDR3 is CASTSESSYNSPLHF. CDR3 coding DNA: TGTGCCAGCACTAGCGAGAGCTCCTATAATTCACCCCTCCACTTT. Based on the CDR3 plus reference TRBV2 and TRBJ1-6, the full variable domain is EPEVTQTPSHQVTQMGQEVILRCVPISNHLYFYWYRQILGQKVEFLVSFYNNEISEKSEIFDDQFSVERPDGSNFTLKIRSTKLEDSAMYFCASTSESSYNSPLHFGNGTRLTVT.

V usage is TRBV6-5 and J usage is TRBJ1-2, with D unresolved. The length of the CDR3 is 15 residues. From germline, CDR1 is MNHEY and CDR2 SVGAGI. Between the trimmed V and J ends, which lost 8 bases and 0 bases, there was a span of 16 bases. CDR3 loop: CASRLLEQPNYGYTF. CDR3 bases: TGTGCCAGCCGTTTATTGGAGCAACCTAACTATGGCTACACCTTC.

The rearrangement joins TRBV20-1 to TRBJ2-6; 8 nucleotides align to TRBD2. The V segment lost 3 bases and the J segment 3 bases; nucleotides outside the gene matches: 7. From germline, CDR1 is DFQATT and CDR2 SNEGSKA (reference sequence). This CDR3 has 16 residues. The CDR3 DNA is TGCAGTGCTAGTCGGGGGGGGGCCTTTGGGGCCAACGTCCTGACTTTC. Amino acid sequence: CSASRGGAFGANVLTF.